The 9 T cell receptor beta chains in this list originate from one sample, sequenced in a study of cytomegalovirus exposure and HLA in healthy donors. Using immunoSEQ multiplex PCR, the repertoire was profiled, and TCRdb retains in-frame clones only, with some absent. The sample consists of approximately 300,000 clones, 80% to 90% of them appearing once. Material: PBMCs. The source is a woman between 18 and 29 years old in good health and CMV-seronegative.

This chain joins TRBV29-1 and TRBJ2-2; possible D gene TRBD1, 6 bases. The length of the CDR3 is 12 residues. Germline V lookup: CDR1 SQVTM, CDR2 ANQGSEA. Deletions cut 5 bases from V and 6 bases from J, with 10 bases between. The DNA of the CDR3 is TGCAGCGTTAACAGGGCGTCCGGGGAGCTGTTTTTT. It encodes CSVNRASGELFF.

V gene TRBV5-1 combines with J gene TRBJ2-2, with 9 bases lining up with TRBD1. CDR3 length: 16 residues. The V segment lost 2 bases and the J segment 3 bases; nucleotides outside the gene matches: 5. Germline V gene lookup returns CDR1 SGHRS and CDR2 YFSETQ. The DNA for the CDR3 is TGCGCCAGCAGCTTCAAACAGGGGGCAGACACCGGGGAGCTGTTTTTT. Translation: CASSFKQGADTGELFF.

The chain uses TRBV10-3 and TRBJ2-2; 7 nucleotides align to TRBD1. Per the germline V gene, CDR1 is ENHRY and CDR2 is SYGVKD. V gave up 7 bases and J gave up 6 bases; unmatched junction bases: 14. This CDR3 spans 16 amino acids. CDR3 protein: CAINGQVNNTAGELFF. The CDR3 nucleotides are TGTGCCATCAATGGACAGGTGAACAACACAGCCGGGGAGCTGTTTTTT.

The chain uses TRBV6-5 and TRBJ2-7, with 7 bases aligning to TRBD1. Per the germline V gene, CDR1 is MNHEY and CDR2 is SVGAGI. This CDR3 spans 13 amino acids. J gave up 3 bases and V 5 bases, and 4 bases lay outside the gene matches. CDR3 protein: CASSRRQGYEQYF. CDR3 nucleotide sequence: TGTGCCAGCAGTAGAAGACAGGGCTACGAGCAGTACTTC.

This clone was detected only once. The chain links TRBV18 to TRBJ1-1, with D unresolved. The germline V gene encodes CDR1 KGHSH and CDR2 LQKENI. The length of the CDR3 is 15 residues. Trimming took 0 bases from V and 1 from J, leaving 9 bases between them. CDR3 in DNA: TGTGCCAGCTCACCACCTGGTCAGGCGAACACTGAAGCTTTCTTT. It encodes CASSPPGQANTEAFF.

The chain joins TRBV4-1 to TRBJ1-1, with a weak D call TRBD1 (5 bases). Germline V gives CDR1 MGHRA, CDR2 YSYEKL. Trimming took off 0 bases at V and 4 bases at J, with 9 bases between the two ends. This CDR3 is built from 14 residues. DNA of the CDR3: TGCGCCAGCAGCCAAGAGTTAGGGGCCACTGAAGCTTTCTTT. Its translation: CASSQELGATEAFF.

The chain carries TRBV19 and TRBJ1-1, with D tentatively TRBD1 (5 bases). CDR1 LNHDA and CDR2 SQIVND come from the germline V gene (reference sequence). V dropped 9 bases and J dropped 2 bases, with 13 bases sitting between them. The CDR3 is 13 residues long. DNA of the CDR3: TGTGCCAGCCGGGGGGGGAGTAACACTGAAGCTTTCTTT. Amino acid sequence: CASRGGSNTEAFF.

V gene TRBV9 combines with J gene TRBJ2-7, with 9 bases identical to TRBD2. The V gene end was trimmed by 0 bases and the J gene end by 7 bases; junction bases not matched to a gene: 2. The germline V gene has CDR1 SGDLS and CDR2 YYNGEE. The CDR3 runs 13 residues. This chain's CDR3 is CASSVEGLAEQYF. For the CDR3, the DNA is TGTGCCAGCAGCGTAGAGGGACTAGCAGAGCAGTACTTC.

The chain is built from TRBV11-1 and TRBJ2-2, with D tentatively TRBD2 (5 bases). Germline V gene data show CDR1 as SGHAT and CDR2 as FQDESV (reference sequence). The ends were cut back, 1 base at V and 6 bases at J, with 15 bases in the middle. The CDR3 sequence is 16 residues long. The CDR3 loop reads CASSLGGGSSAGELFF. The CDR3 coding sequence is TGTGCCAGCAGCTTAGGAGGTGGGAGTTCGGCCGGGGAGCTGTTTTTT.